This T cell receptor (beta chain) was retrieved from a study of blood T cell repertoires in COVID-19. Whole-study context: Samples representing acute and convalescent COVID-19 were sourced from the United States, Italy and Spain. Nucleic acid was either cDNA or gDNA, and it came from T cells, B-cell-depleted T cells, or PBMCs.

Source study methods: Amplifying reference gene primers gave estimates of nucleated cell counts. Assay: immunoSEQ multiplex PCR; the TCRdb copy retains only in-frame clones and omits some. Clone size and the V and J calls come from that table; the DNA yielded D and trimming. The table shows some 54,000 clones, with around four fifths occurring only once. This TCR came from a man in his 70s with active COVID-19. Sequenced input: peripheral blood.

The CDR3 sequence is CASSGDTNTEAFF. As DNA, the CDR3 is TGTGCCAGCAGCGGGGACACGAACACTGAAGCTTTCTTT. The chain couples TRBV9 to TRBJ1-1; tentative D call: TRBD1 (6 bases). From germline, CDR1 is SGDLS and CDR2 YYNGEE. The CDR3 extends over 13 amino acids. Between the trimmed V and J ends, which lost 3 bases and 1 base, there was a span of 7 bases.